The 5 T cell receptor beta chains reported below all come from one sample, sequenced in a study of OX40 agonist ivuxolimab in advanced cancers. Assay: immunoSEQ multiplex PCR; the TCRdb copy retains only in-frame clones and omits some. Counted here are some 50,000 clones, 82% occurring once; the ten biggest clones make up approximately 2%. Sequenced here: CD4+ or CD8+ T cells sorted from blood, sampled in a trial of the OX40 agonist ivuxolimab. The source of these receptors is an adult with an advanced solid tumor such as melanoma, head and neck, liver or kidney cancer.

This clone was seen a handful of times. V is TRBV5-1 and J is TRBJ1-5; the match to TRBD1 covers 9 bases. The J segment lost 7 bases and the V segment lost 5 bases, leaving 10 bases of the junction unmatched. The germline CDR1 and CDR2 sequences are SGHRS and YFSETQ. The CDR3 spans 15 residues. CDR3 sequence reads: CASRAGTGREQPQHF. CDR3 bases: TGCGCCAGCAGGGCCGGGACAGGGCGGGAACAGCCCCAGCATTTT.

The V call is TRBV6-4, the J call TRBJ2-5; either TRBD1 or TRBD2 may fit D (5 bases each). Germline assignment: CDR1 MRHNA and CDR2 SNTAGT. V lost 4 bases, J lost 3 bases, and 12 bases lay in between. The CDR3 has 14 amino acids. The CDR3 loop reads CASSGFREKETQYF. CDR3 coding DNA: TGTGCCAGCAGTGGCTTCAGGGAGAAAGAGACCCAGTACTTC.

The rearrangement uses TRBV5-5 and TRBJ1-5; possibly TRBD1 for D (6 bases). Looked up from germline, CDR1 is SGHKS and CDR2 is YYEKEE (reference sequence). CDR3 length equals 15 residues. Trimming took off 0 bases at V and 6 bases at J, with 13 bases between the two ends. The CDR3 region is CASSLDRDGGQPQHF. The CDR3 bases are TGTGCCAGCAGCTTGGACAGGGATGGAGGTCAGCCCCAGCATTTT.

J is TRBJ2-3 and V is TRBV7-9; TRBD2 aligns across 12 bases. CDR1 and CDR2 (germline): SEHNR, FQNEAQ (reference sequence). This CDR3 has 16 amino acids. J gave up 2 bases and V 6 bases, and 6 bases lay outside the gene matches. CDR3 protein: CASSFGLAGFTDTQYF. The CDR3 region has the DNA TGTGCCAGCAGTTTCGGACTAGCGGGGTTCACAGATACGCAGTATTTT. Looking up the rest from reference TRBV7-9 and TRBJ2-3 gives the full variable domain: DTGVSQNPRHKITKRGQNVTFRCDPISEHNRLYWYRQTLGQGPEFLTYFQNEAQLEKSRLLSDRFSAERPKGSFSTLEIQRTEQGDSAMYLCASSFGLAGFTDTQYFGPGTRLTVL.

This clone was seen just once. The chain joins TRBV29-1 to TRBJ2-1, with 7 bases fitting TRBD1. Per the germline V gene, CDR1 is SQVTM and CDR2 is ANQGSEA. V gave up 6 bases and J gave up 9 bases; unmatched junction bases: 11. The CDR3 totals 13 residues. The chain's CDR3 is CSVAGTAGVEQFF. CDR3 DNA: TGCAGCGTGGCCGGGACAGCCGGGGTTGAGCAGTTCTTC.